This T cell receptor beta chain originates from a study of early T cells in non-severe SARS-CoV-2 infection. One entry per CDR3 protein, called by TCRdb with MiXCR from the 5' RACE reads. The table lists 28,000 or so distinct CDR3 sequences, around 7% of them singletons. The germline V gene encodes CDR1 SGHAT and CDR2 FQNNGV. This CDR3 comprises 13 residues. Trimming removed 1 base from V and 8 bases from J, with 9 bases in between. This clonotype was seen ten or more times. The chain combines TRBV11-2 with TRBJ2-1, with D unclear. Material: whole blood. The receptor comes from an adult who was a healthcare worker with PCR-confirmed SARS-CoV-2 infection or an uninfected control (not recorded which). The CDR3 coding sequence is TGTGCCAGCAGCTTAGCGTCTGTGTATGAGCAGTTCTTC. This codes for CASSLASVYEQFF.